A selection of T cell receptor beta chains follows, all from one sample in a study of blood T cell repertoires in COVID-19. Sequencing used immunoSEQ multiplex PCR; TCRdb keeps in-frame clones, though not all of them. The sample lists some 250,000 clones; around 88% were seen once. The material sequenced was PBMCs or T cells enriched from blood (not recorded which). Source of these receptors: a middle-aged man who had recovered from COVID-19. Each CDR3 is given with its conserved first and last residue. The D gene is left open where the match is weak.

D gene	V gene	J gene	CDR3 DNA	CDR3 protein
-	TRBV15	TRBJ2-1	TGTGCCACCAGCAGAGTTCCAGGGGATGGGATCGATGAGCAGTTCTTC	CATSRVPGDGIDEQFF
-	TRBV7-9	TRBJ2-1	TGTGCCAGCAGCTTAAGGGGTTCCAGGGCTAGTGATGAGCAGTTCTTC	CASSLRGSRASDEQFF
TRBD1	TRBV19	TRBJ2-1	TGTGCCAGTAGTATAAGCCAGGGGGCATACAATGAGCAGTTCTTC	CASSISQGAYNEQFF
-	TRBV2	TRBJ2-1	TGTGCCAGCAGTGAATTGTGGGCAGCAGAGCAGTTCTTC	CASSELWAAEQFF
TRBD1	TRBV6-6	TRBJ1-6	TGTGCCAGCAGCGACAGGGTTGTCGGTAATTCACCCCTCCACTTT	CASSDRVVGNSPLHF
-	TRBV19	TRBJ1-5	TGTGCCAGTAGTATAGATGCCCGGGTCTCGCAGCCCCAGCATTTT	CASSIDARVSQPQHF
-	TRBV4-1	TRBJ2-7	TGCGCCAGCAGCCAAGACGCACAGAGCTACGAGCAGTACTTC	CASSQDAQSYEQYF
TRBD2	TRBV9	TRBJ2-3	TGTGCCAGCAGCCCCTCCGGGACTAGCGGTGAAGATACGCAGTATTTT	CASSPSGTSGEDTQYF
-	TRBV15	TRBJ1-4	TGTGCCACCAGCAGAGACGGGACAACTAATGAAAAACTGTTTTTT	CATSRDGTTNEKLFF
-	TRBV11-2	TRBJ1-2	TGTGCCAGCAGCTTAGGTGTTGACGGGTCTGGCTACACCTTC	CASSLGVDGSGYTF
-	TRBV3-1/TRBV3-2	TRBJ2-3	TGTGCCAGCAGCCAAGATCTCGAGAGTACTAGCACAGATACGCAGTATTTT	CASSQDLESTSTDTQYF
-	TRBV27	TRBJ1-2	TGTGCCAGCAGTTCACAGGGTTTTTATGGCTACACCTTC	CASSSQGFYGYTF
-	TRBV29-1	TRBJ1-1	TGCAGCGTTGAAACAGGGCCTGAAGCTTTCTTT	CSVETGPEAFF